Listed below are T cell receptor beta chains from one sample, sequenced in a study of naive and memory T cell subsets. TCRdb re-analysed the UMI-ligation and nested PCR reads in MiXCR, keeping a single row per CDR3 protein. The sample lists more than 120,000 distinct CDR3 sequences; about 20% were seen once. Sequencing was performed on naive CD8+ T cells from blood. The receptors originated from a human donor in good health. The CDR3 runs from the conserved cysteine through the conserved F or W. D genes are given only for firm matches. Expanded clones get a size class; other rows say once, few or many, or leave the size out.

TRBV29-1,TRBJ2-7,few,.,CSVSRSGADMYEQYF,TGCAGCGTTTCCCGGTCGGGGGCAGACATGTACGAGCAGTACTTC
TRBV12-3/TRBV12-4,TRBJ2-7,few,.,CATRGQFSFEQYF,TGTGCCACCCGGGGGCAGTTTAGTTTCGAGCAGTACTTC
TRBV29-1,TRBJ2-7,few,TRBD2,CSADSSGESYEQYF,TGCAGCGCTGACTCTAGCGGGGAATCCTACGAGCAGTACTTC
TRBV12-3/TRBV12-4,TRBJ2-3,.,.,CASTPSTDTQYF,TGTGCCAGCACCCCCTCCACAGATACGCAGTATTTT
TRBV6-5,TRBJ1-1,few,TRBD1,CASSWGQANTEAFF,TGTGCCAGCAGTTGGGGACAGGCGAACACTGAAGCTTTCTTT
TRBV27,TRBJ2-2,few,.,CASTGGFDTGELFF,TGTGCCAGCACAGGCGGATTCGACACCGGGGAGCTGTTTTTT
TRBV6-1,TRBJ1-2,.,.,CASSEDGGLFYGYTF,TGTGCCAGCAGTGAGGACGGCGGCCTATTTTATGGCTACACCTTC
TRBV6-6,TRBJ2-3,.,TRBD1,CASSPYPGQAPDTQYF,TGTGCCAGCAGCCCGTACCCGGGACAGGCGCCTGATACGCAGTATTTT
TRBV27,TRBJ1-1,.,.,CASSQIENTEAFF,TGTGCCAGCAGTCAGATAGAGAACACTGAAGCTTTCTTT
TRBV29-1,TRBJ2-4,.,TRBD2,CSVELAGGENIQYF,TGCAGCGTCGAACTAGCGGGAGGAGAAAACATTCAGTACTTC
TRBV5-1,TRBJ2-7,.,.,CASSPEPGRSKGWEQCF,TGCGCCAGCAGCCCCGAACCGGGCAGGTCGAAGGGGTGGGAGCAGTGCTTC
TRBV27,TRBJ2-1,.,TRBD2,CASSLLAGMNNEQFF,TGTGCCAGCAGTTTACTAGCGGGAATGAACAATGAGCAGTTCTTC
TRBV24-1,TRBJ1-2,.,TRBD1,CATSDWTGGNGYTF,TGTGCCACCAGTGATTGGACAGGGGGCAATGGCTACACCTTC
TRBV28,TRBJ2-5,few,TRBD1,CASRETGVVAQYF,TGTGCCAGCAGGGAAACAGGGGTGGTGGCCCAGTACTTC
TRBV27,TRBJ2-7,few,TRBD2,CASSPSSGRAYEQYF,TGTGCCAGCAGTCCGAGTAGCGGGAGGGCCTACGAGCAGTACTTC
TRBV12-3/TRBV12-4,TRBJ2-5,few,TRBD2,CASSPPSWAGGPETQYF,TGTGCCAGCAGTCCCCCGTCGTGGGCGGGAGGGCCAGAGACCCAGTACTTC
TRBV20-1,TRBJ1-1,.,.,CSARVWETEAFF,TGCAGTGCTAGAGTCTGGGAGACTGAAGCTTTCTTT
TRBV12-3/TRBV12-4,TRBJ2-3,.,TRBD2,CASILSDPGLAGRIPPDTQYF,TGTGCCAGCATCTTATCGGATCCGGGACTAGCGGGGAGGATCCCCCCAGATACGCAGTATTTT
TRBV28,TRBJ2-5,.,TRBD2,CASPPFPGGEMGETQYF,TGTGCCAGCCCCCCCTTTCCGGGGGGAGAGATGGGAGAGACCCAGTACTTC
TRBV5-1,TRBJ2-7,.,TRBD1,CASRLPGTGDSYEQYF,TGCGCCAGCAGGCTACCGGGGACAGGGGACTCCTACGAGCAGTACTTC
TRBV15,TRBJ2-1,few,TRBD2,CATSNTSGRPNEQFF,TGTGCCACCAGCAATACTAGCGGGAGGCCCAATGAGCAGTTCTTC
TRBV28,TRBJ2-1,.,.,CASSLASWNEQFF,TGTGCCAGCAGTTTGGCTAGTTGGAATGAGCAGTTCTTC
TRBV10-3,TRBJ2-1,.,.,CAISTGMNEQFF,TGTGCCATCTCAACAGGGATGAATGAGCAGTTCTTC
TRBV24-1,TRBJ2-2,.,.,CATSDLSRGGELFF,TGTGCCACCAGTGATTTGTCTCGGGGCGGGGAGCTGTTTTTT
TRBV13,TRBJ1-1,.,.,CASSLAGSMNTEAFF,TGTGCCAGCAGCTTAGCGGGGTCGATGAACACTGAAGCTTTCTTT
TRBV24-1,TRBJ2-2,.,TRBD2,CATSDPGTSSTGELFF,TGTGCCACCAGTGATCCCGGGACTAGCAGCACCGGGGAGCTGTTTTTT
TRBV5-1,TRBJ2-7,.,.,CASSGTWYEQYF,TGCGCCAGCAGTGGGACATGGTACGAGCAGTACTTC
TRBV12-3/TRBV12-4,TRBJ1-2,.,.,CASSLLHHPSGYTF,TGTGCCAGCAGTTTACTCCATCATCCATCTGGCTACACCTTC
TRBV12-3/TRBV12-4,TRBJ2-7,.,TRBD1,CASSPRTGGYSSYEQYF,TGTGCCAGCAGTCCCCGGACAGGGGGCTACTCCTCCTACGAGCAGTACTTC
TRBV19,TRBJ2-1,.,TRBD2,CASSIWPSGSNEQFF,TGTGCCAGTAGTATATGGCCTAGCGGGAGCAATGAGCAGTTCTTC
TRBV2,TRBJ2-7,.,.,CASSDTFDGSYEQYF,TGTGCCAGCAGCGACACCTTTGACGGTTCCTACGAGCAGTACTTC
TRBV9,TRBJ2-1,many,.,CASSVDVSDEQFF,TGTGCCAGCAGCGTAGACGTCAGCGACGAGCAGTTCTTC
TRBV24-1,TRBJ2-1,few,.,CATSGSESYNEQFF,TGTGCCACCAGTGGCTCAGAATCCTACAATGAGCAGTTCTTC
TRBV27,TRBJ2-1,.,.,CASSLQRGSSYNEQFF,TGTGCCAGCAGTCTACAGCGTGGGAGCTCCTACAATGAGCAGTTCTTC
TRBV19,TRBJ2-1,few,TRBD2,CASSEGLVFTAEQFF,TGTGCCAGTAGTGAGGGACTAGTCTTTACGGCTGAGCAGTTCTTC
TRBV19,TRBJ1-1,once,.,CASSIAPEGDTEAFF,TGTGCCAGTAGTATTGCTCCGGAGGGAGACACTGAAGCTTTCTTT
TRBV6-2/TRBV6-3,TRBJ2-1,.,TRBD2,CATTREGGPYNEQFF,TGTGCCACCACCCGGGAGGGAGGGCCCTACAATGAGCAGTTCTTC
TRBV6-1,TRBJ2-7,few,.,CASRTLSYEQYF,TGTGCCAGTCGTACCCTCTCCTACGAGCAGTACTTC
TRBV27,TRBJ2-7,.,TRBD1,CASSSGQQYEQYF,TGTGCCAGCTCGTCGGGACAGCAGTACGAGCAGTACTTC
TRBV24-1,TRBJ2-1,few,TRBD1,CATSDRGWDRGVDEQFF,TGTGCCACCAGTGATCGTGGTTGGGACAGGGGCGTGGATGAGCAGTTCTTC